One sample yielded the 28 T cell receptor beta chains listed below, sequenced in a study of T-cell reconstitution after alpha-beta-depleted transplantation in children. Unique molecular identifiers were built into the TCRbeta library. Each CDR3 protein is one row after TCRdb ran MiXCR on the PCR reads. The table records hundreds of thousands of distinct CDR3 sequences, roughly 15% of them present only once. Source: PBMCs, mostly from graft donor cells, taken 360 days after TCRalphabeta/CD19-depleted stem cell transplant. The source of these receptors is a male patient aged 2 to 9 who had a stem cell transplant for acute lymphoblastic leukemia, so the T cells may come from the graft donor.

This clonotype turned up a few times. The genes are TRBV20-1 and TRBJ1-3, with a tentative D call TRBD1 (5 bases). This CDR3 has 14 residues. Trimming pared 1 base from V and 2 bases from J, leaving 9 bases between. Per the germline V gene, CDR1 is DFQATT and CDR2 is SNEGSKA (reference sequence). CDR3 DNA sequence: TGCAGTGCTAGAGTCCAGGGCCCTGGAAACACCATATATTTT. This translates into CSARVQGPGNTIYF.

The CDR3 here is CASSLVTGGTGELFF. CDR3 DNA: TGTGCCAGCAGTTTGGTGACCGGGGGCACCGGGGAGCTGTTTTTT. The rearrangement joins TRBV12-3 or TRBV12-4 to TRBJ2-2; possible D gene TRBD2, 6 bases. Between the trimmed V and J ends, which lost 3 bases and 4 bases, there was a span of 12 bases. The CDR3 has 15 residues.

The rearrangement links TRBV4-2 to TRBJ2-4, with 9 bases identical to TRBD1. The CDR3 runs to 15 residues. The J segment lost 3 bases and the V segment lost 1 base, leaving 1 base of the junction unmatched. CDR1 LGHNA and CDR2 YNFKEQ come from the germline V gene. This CDR3 reads CASSQGDRVKNIQYF. CDR3 in DNA: TGTGCCAGCAGCCAAGGGGACAGGGTCAAAAACATTCAGTACTTC.

The chain recombines TRBV5-1 with TRBJ1-1; D is ambiguous. CDR1 SGHRS and CDR2 YFSETQ come from the germline V gene. V shed 3 bases and J shed 4 bases, with 10 bases lying between them. The CDR3 length is 13 residues. In nucleotides, the CDR3 is TGCGCCAGCAGCTACACCTCCGGCACTGAAGCTTTCTTT. Its protein is CASSYTSGTEAFF.

V usage is TRBV13 and J usage is TRBJ2-5; D remains ambiguous. The CDR3 totals 15 residues. V gave up 1 base and J gave up 5 bases, with 14 bases separating them. Per germline, CDR1 PRHDT and CDR2 FYEKMQ (reference sequence). In nucleotides, the CDR3 is TGTGCCAGCAGCTTAGCGGGCCTAACGATGGAGACCCAGTACTTC. This sequence encodes CASSLAGLTMETQYF.

The table lists this clonotype with many counts. This chain links TRBV10-3 with TRBJ2-7, with 7 bases aligning to TRBD1. The germline CDR1 and CDR2 sequences are ENHRY and SYGVKD. The CDR3 length is 15 residues. Germline trimming cut 2 bases from V and 0 bases from J; bases unmatched to any gene: 4. CDR3 bases: TGTGCCATCAGTGAGGACAGGGTCCTCTCCTACGAGCAGTACTTC. Its protein product is CAISEDRVLSYEQYF.

The chain's CDR3 is CASSRKSRRFF. For the CDR3, the DNA is TGTGCCAGCAGCCGTAAGTCCCGGCGGTTCTTC. The chain employs TRBV5-6 and TRBJ2-1, with D hard to call. Germline CDR1 is SGHDT and CDR2 is YYEEEE. This CDR3 is 11 amino acids long. Trimming shortened V by 4 bases and J by 15 bases, and 14 bases separated the two germline ends. Based on the CDR3 plus reference TRBV5-6 and TRBJ2-1, the full variable domain is DAGVTQSPTHLIKTRGQQVTLRCSPKSGHDTVSWYQQALGQGPQFIFQYYEEEERQRGNFPDRFSGHQFPNYSSELNVNALLLGDSALYLCASSRKSRRFFGPGTRLTVL.

Ten or more counts support this clonotype. The chain links TRBV28 to TRBJ1-2; TRBD1 matches at 7 bases. CDR3 length equals 15 residues. Trimming cost V 4 bases and J 3 bases; bases outside gene matches: 8. Germline V gives CDR1 MDHEN, CDR2 SYDVKM. This chain's CDR3 is CASSSYFGTDYGYTF. CDR3 DNA: TGTGCCAGCAGTTCATACTTTGGGACAGACTATGGCTACACCTTC.

This clonotype was seen at least ten times. The chain employs TRBV10-3 and TRBJ2-3; D call uncertain. V was cut by 5 bases and J by 6 bases, with 6 bases left in between. CDR1 and CDR2 from the germline V gene are ENHRY and SYGVKD. This CDR3 comprises 11 residues. CDR3 region: CAISFGDTQYF. The CDR3 nucleotides read TGTGCCATCAGTTTCGGGGATACGCAGTATTTT.

The chain carries TRBV27 and TRBJ2-1; D may match TRBD1 or TRBD2 (5 bases each). Germline assignment: CDR1 MNHEY and CDR2 SMNVEV (reference sequence). CDR3 length: 15 amino acids. Between the trimmed V and J ends, which lost 1 base and 7 bases, there was a span of 14 bases. This CDR3 is CASSLYPTGPNEQFF. In DNA form, the CDR3 reads TGTGCCAGCAGTTTATATCCAACGGGACCGAATGAGCAGTTCTTC.

The rearrangement links TRBV15 to TRBJ1-4; D gene ambiguous. The CDR3 length is 13 residues. The ends were cut back, 0 bases at V and 7 bases at J, with 6 bases in the middle. The germline V gene has CDR1 LNHNV and CDR2 YYDKDF (reference sequence). CDR3 amino acids: CATSRDGGEKLFF. The DNA of the CDR3 is TGTGCCACCAGCAGAGATGGTGGTGAAAAACTGTTTTTT.

This clonotype showed up just once. The chain joins TRBV20-1 to TRBJ2-3, with 7 positions matching TRBD2. This CDR3 has 14 amino acids. The V segment lost 6 bases and the J segment 0 bases; nucleotides outside the gene matches: 6. Germline CDR1 DFQATT, CDR2 SNEGSKA (reference sequence). In DNA form, the CDR3 reads TGCAGTGCCGTCGGGGGGACTAGCACAGATACGCAGTATTTT. Its translation: CSAVGGTSTDTQYF.

This clonotype was seen repeatedly, ten times or more. V usage is TRBV5-1 and J usage is TRBJ2-1; D unclear. Per the germline V gene, CDR1 is SGHRS and CDR2 is YFSETQ. This CDR3 region has 14 residues. V dropped 0 bases and J dropped 8 bases, with 12 bases sitting between them. Here the CDR3 reads CASSLGLPSDEQFF. The CDR3 DNA sequence: TGCGCCAGCAGCTTGGGTCTACCCTCGGATGAGCAGTTCTTC.

This chain joins TRBV29-1 and TRBJ2-7; D is unclear. Per the germline V gene, CDR1 is SQVTM and CDR2 is ANQGSEA. V was clipped by 0 bases and J by 3 bases, with 9 bases between them. CDR3 length: 13 residues. CDR3 nucleotide sequence: TGCAGCGTTGAAGATTCGGGCGGCTACGAGCAGTACTTC. It encodes CSVEDSGGYEQYF.

The V and J genes are TRBV4-3 and TRBJ2-2, with D uncertain. The V gene's germline CDR1 is LGHNA and CDR2 YSLEER. There are 16 residues in the CDR3. V lost 0 bases and J lost 1, with 9 bases in between. The CDR3 protein is CASSQDEYGNTGELFF. DNA for the CDR3: TGCGCCAGCAGCCAAGATGAATACGGGAACACCGGGGAGCTGTTTTTT.

The chain has TRBV12-3 or TRBV12-4 and TRBJ1-5; D gene ambiguous. The CDR3 is made up of 15 amino acids. V lost 3 bases and J 1 base, leaving 10 bases between the germline ends. CDR3 in amino acids: CASSFGRGSNQPQHF. CDR3 coding DNA: TGTGCCAGCAGTTTCGGACGGGGAAGCAATCAGCCCCAGCATTTT.

This clonotype has more than one count but fewer than ten. The chain employs TRBV6-2 or TRBV6-3 and TRBJ1-2, with D perhaps TRBD1 (5 bases). Germline V CDR1 and CDR2: MNHEY, SVGEGT. The CDR3 spans 14 residues. Trimming left V 0 bases short and J 4 bases short, with 9 bases between. The CDR3, as DNA: TGTGCCAGCAGTTACTCGCGGGGGACCTATGGCTACACCTTC. Translating gives CASSYSRGTYGYTF.

The gene calls are TRBV4-2 and TRBJ2-5, with D perhaps matching TRBD1 (6 bases). The CDR3 covers 15 residues. CDR1 is LGHNA, CDR2 YNFKEQ, per germline. The V end was cut by 0 bases, the J end by 5 bases, with 13 bases between. The CDR3 nucleotides are TGTGCCAGCAGCCAAGATCCAGGGGCCTGGGAGACCCAGTACTTC. Amino acid sequence: CASSQDPGAWETQYF.

The chain has TRBV5-6 and TRBJ2-1; D ambiguous. The ends were cut back, 2 bases at V and 0 bases at J, with 9 bases in the middle. Germline assignment: CDR1 SGHDT and CDR2 YYEEEE. CDR3 length equals 15 residues. As DNA, the CDR3 is TGTGCCAGCAGCTTCGCGGTACACTCCTACAATGAGCAGTTCTTC. Its translation is CASSFAVHSYNEQFF.

This clonotype was seen more than once but under ten times. The gene calls are TRBV28 and TRBJ1-5; no definite D call. The CDR3 totals 12 residues. The germline V gene encodes CDR1 MDHEN and CDR2 SYDVKM. The V end was cut by 4 bases, the J end by 3 bases, with 4 bases between. The CDR3 protein is CASSSFNQPQHF. CDR3 nucleotide sequence: TGTGCCAGCAGTTCCTTCAATCAGCCCCAGCATTTT.

This clonotype was seen repeatedly, ten times or more. The chain couples TRBV12-3 or TRBV12-4 to TRBJ1-4, with 7 nucleotides matching TRBD1. The ends lost 6 bases at V and 7 bases at J; junction bases unmatched: 8. The CDR3 spans 14 residues. The CDR3 DNA is TGTGCCAGCAGCGTTACAGGGGTCAGTGAAAAACTGTTTTTT. This encodes CASSVTGVSEKLFF.

The rearrangement joins TRBV9 to TRBJ2-7; a weak D match, TRBD1 (5 bases). This CDR3 is 15 amino acids long. The germline CDR1 and CDR2 sequences are SGDLS and YYNGEE. V was clipped by 4 bases and J by 3 bases, with 17 bases between them. CDR3: CASSPRASTGYEQYF. The CDR3 bases are TGTGCCAGCAGCCCCAGGGCCTCCACAGGCTACGAGCAGTACTTC.

The sample holds a few counts of this clonotype. The V gene is TRBV7-8, the J gene TRBJ2-2, with D possibly TRBD1 on 6 matching bases. The CDR3 runs 13 residues. Germline V CDR1 and CDR2: SGHVS, FQNEAQ. Trimming took off 4 bases at V and 6 bases at J, with 9 bases between the two ends. The CDR3 nucleotides read TGTGCCAGCAGCTCCGAGGGGGCCGGGGAGCTGTTTTTT. Protein product: CASSSEGAGELFF. The entire variable domain, with the rest obtained from reference TRBV7-8 and TRBJ2-2, is as follows: GAGVSQSPRYKVAKRGQDVALRCDPISGHVSLFWYQQALGQGPEFLTYFQNEAQLDKSGLPSDRFFAERPEGSVSTLKIQRTQQEDSAVYLCASSSEGAGELFFGEGSRLTVL.

This clonotype occurred many times. The chain recombines TRBV5-1 with TRBJ2-1; D remains unclear. With 0 bases removed from V and 0 bases from J, the gap between germline ends came to 10 bases. The CDR3 sequence is 16 residues long. Germline V gene sequence: CDR1 SGHRS, CDR2 YFSETQ. The CDR3 sequence: CASSLVSRSSYNEQFF. CDR3 nucleotides: TGCGCCAGCAGCTTGGTTAGCCGGAGCTCCTACAATGAGCAGTTCTTC.

This clonotype has just a few counts. V and J are TRBV12-3 or TRBV12-4 and TRBJ2-5; 10 bases fit TRBD2. V lost 5 bases, J lost 0 bases, and 3 bases stayed unmatched. This CDR3 has 15 amino acids. In DNA form, the CDR3 reads TGTGCCAGCAGTAGCGGGAGGGGACACCAAGAGACCCAGTACTTC. It encodes CASSSGRGHQETQYF.

The chain links TRBV7-2 to TRBJ2-1, with TRBD2 identical over 8 bases. CDR3 length equals 14 residues. The germline gives CDR1 SGHTA, CDR2 FQGNSA. With 4 bases clipped from V and 6 bases from J, the junction kept 5 bases outside the gene matches. CDR3: CASSYEREINEQFF. The CDR3 nucleotides read TGTGCCAGCAGCTACGAGCGGGAGATCAATGAGCAGTTCTTC.

This clonotype was counted many times. The chain is built from TRBV7-9 and TRBJ1-4; a possible D gene is TRBD1 (5 bases). The CDR3 loop spans 11 amino acids. The germline gives CDR1 SEHNR, CDR2 FQNEAQ (reference sequence). V was cut by 0 bases and J by 13 bases, with 6 bases left in between. CDR3 bases: TGTGCCAGCAGCTTAGCAGGGGCACTGTTTTTT. As protein: CASSLAGALFF.

This clonotype was observed at least ten times. This sequence joins TRBV20-1 and TRBJ2-3, with 7 nucleotides matching TRBD1. CDR3 length: 17 residues. CDR1 and CDR2 (germline): DFQATT, SNEGSKA (reference sequence). V gave up 1 base and J gave up 3 bases; unmatched junction bases: 13. The CDR3 DNA reads TGCAGTGCTAGAGCTAATGGCAGGGGGTTGGGTACAGATACGCAGTATTTT. Translating it yields CSARANGRGLGTDTQYF.